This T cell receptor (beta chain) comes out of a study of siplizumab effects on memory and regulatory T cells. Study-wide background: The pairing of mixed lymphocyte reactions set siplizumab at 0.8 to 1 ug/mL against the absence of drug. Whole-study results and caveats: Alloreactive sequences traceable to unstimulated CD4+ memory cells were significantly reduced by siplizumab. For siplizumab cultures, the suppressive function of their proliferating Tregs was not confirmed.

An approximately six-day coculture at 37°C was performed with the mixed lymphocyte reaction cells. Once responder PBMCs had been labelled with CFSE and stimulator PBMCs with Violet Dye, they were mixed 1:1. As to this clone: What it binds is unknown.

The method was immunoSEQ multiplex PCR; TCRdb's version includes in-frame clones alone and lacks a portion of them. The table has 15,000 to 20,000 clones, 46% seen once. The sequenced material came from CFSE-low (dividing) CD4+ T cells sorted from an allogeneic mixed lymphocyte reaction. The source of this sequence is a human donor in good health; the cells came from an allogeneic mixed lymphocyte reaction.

The CDR3 DNA is TGTGCCACCAGTGTGGGGGGGGACACCTATGGCTACACCTTC. Amino acid sequence: CATSVGGDTYGYTF. This chain links TRBV5-6 with TRBJ1-2; TRBD1 is a possible D gene (6 bases). The CDR3 is made up of 14 amino acids. Germline V CDR1 and CDR2: SGHDT, YYEEEE. V was trimmed by 9 bases and J by 4 bases, leaving 19 bases between them.